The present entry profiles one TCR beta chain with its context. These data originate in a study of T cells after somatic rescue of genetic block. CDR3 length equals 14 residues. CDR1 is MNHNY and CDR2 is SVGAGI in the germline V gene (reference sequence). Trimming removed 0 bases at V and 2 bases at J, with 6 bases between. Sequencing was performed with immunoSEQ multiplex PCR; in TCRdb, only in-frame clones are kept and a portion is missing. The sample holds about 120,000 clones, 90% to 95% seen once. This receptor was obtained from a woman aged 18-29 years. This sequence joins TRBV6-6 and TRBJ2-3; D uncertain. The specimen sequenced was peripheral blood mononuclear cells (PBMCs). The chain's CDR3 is CASSYSVVTDTQYF. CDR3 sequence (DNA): TGTGCCAGCAGTTACTCGGTGGTCACAGATACGCAGTATTTT.